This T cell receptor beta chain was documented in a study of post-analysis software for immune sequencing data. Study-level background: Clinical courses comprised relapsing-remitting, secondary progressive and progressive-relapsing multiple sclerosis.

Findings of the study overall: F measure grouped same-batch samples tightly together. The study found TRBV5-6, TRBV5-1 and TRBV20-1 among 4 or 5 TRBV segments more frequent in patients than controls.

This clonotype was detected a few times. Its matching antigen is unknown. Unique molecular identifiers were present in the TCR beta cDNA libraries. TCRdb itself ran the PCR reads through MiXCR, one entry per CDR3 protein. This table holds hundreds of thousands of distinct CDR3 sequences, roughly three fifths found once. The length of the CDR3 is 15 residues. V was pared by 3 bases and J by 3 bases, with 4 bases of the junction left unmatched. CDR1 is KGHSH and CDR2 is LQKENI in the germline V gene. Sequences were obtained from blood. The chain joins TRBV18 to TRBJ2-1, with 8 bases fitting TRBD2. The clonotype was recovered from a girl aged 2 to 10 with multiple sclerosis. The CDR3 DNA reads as TGTGCCAGCTCACCCCAAGCGGGGGTCTACAATGAGCAGTTCTTC. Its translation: CASSPQAGVYNEQFF.